These 20 T cell receptor beta chains share one sample of origin, sequenced in a study of T cell responses to AZD1222 COVID-19 vaccine. Some clones are missing from TCRdb's copy, which holds only in-frame ones; the method was immunoSEQ multiplex PCR. Among 110,000 or so clones listed, approximately 89% were seen once. The starting material was peripheral blood, obtained 28 days after the second AZD1222 dose. All receptors derive from an adult who received the AZD1222 COVID-19 vaccine.

The chain links TRBV21-1 to TRBJ2-7; the listed D gene, TRBD1, was not tested against the DNA. TRBV21-1 is noted as a pseudogene. The CDR3 sequence is 14 residues long. The CDR3 region has the DNA TGTGCCAGCAGCACGCGCAGGGGGCTGTACGAGCAGTACTTC. This encodes CASSTRRGLYEQYF.

V and J are TRBV7-9 and TRBJ2-5, with TRBD1 matching 9 bases. This CDR3 is built from 14 residues. Germline values: CDR1 SEHNR, CDR2 FQNEAQ (reference sequence). The J segment lost 4 bases and the V segment lost 4 bases, leaving 4 bases of the junction unmatched. CDR3 nucleotide sequence: TGTGCCAGCAGCTCCGGACAGGGGCGAGAGACCCAGTACTTC. Translated, it gives CASSSGQGRETQYF.

The J gene is TRBJ2-7, the V gene TRBV13; 7 bases line up with TRBD1. Per the germline V gene, CDR1 is PRHDT and CDR2 is FYEKMQ (reference sequence). V lost 6 bases to trimming and J lost 5 bases; unmatched junction nucleotides: 10. The CDR3 is 14 residues long. The CDR3 DNA sequence: TGTGCCAGCAGTTCAGAGACAGGGATAGACGAGCAGTACTTC. The encoded protein is CASSSETGIDEQYF.

The rearrangement joins TRBV3-1 (or the pseudogene TRBV3-2) to TRBJ1-1; D gene ambiguous. V gave up 1 base and J gave up 0 bases, with 12 bases separating them. CDR3 length: 16 residues. Per the germline V gene, CDR1 is LGHDT and CDR2 is YNNKEL (reference sequence). The CDR3 nucleotides are TGTGCCAGCAGCCAAGTCCTCGGGGTGCTGAACACTGAAGCTTTCTTT. Translating gives CASSQVLGVLNTEAFF.

The chain recombines TRBV19 with TRBJ1-5; no reliable D call. The CDR3 is made up of 14 amino acids. Trimming removed 1 base at V and 4 bases at J, with 8 bases between. Germline V gene sequence: CDR1 LNHDA, CDR2 SQIVND (reference sequence). This chain's CDR3 is CASSIGLGNQPQHF. In nucleotides, the CDR3 is TGTGCCAGTAGTATAGGGTTAGGGAATCAGCCCCAGCATTTT.

The rearrangement joins TRBV7-6 to TRBJ2-5; D perhaps matches TRBD2 (6 bases). Trimming cost V 0 bases and J 5 bases, with 13 bases left between them. CDR1 and CDR2 from the germline V gene are SGHVS and FNYEAQ. The CDR3 consists of 15 residues. In DNA, the CDR3 is TGTGCCAGCAGCTTAGCCCGCCGGGGGATCGAGACCCAGTACTTC. As protein: CASSLARRGIETQYF. The full variable domain, in which reference TRBV7-6 and TRBJ2-5 provide the parts outside the CDR3, is GAGVSQSPRYKVTKRGQDVALRCDPISGHVSLYWYRQALGQGPEFLTYFNYEAQQDKSGLPNDRFSAERPEGSISTLTIQRTEQRDSAMYRCASSLARRGIETQYFGPGTRLLVL.

This chain joins TRBV5-5 and TRBJ1-3; D unclear. The length of the CDR3 is 13 residues. Trimming stripped 3 bases from V and 0 bases from J, with 4 bases between. Germline-derived CDR1 and CDR2 are SGHKS and YYEKEE (reference sequence). DNA of the CDR3: TGTGCCAGCAGCTATTACTCTGGAAACACCATATATTTT. Protein: CASSYYSGNTIYF.

This sequence joins TRBV6-5 and TRBJ1-3; the D is unclear. Germline CDR1 reads MNHEY; CDR2 reads SVGAGI. CDR3 length: 13 amino acids. The V end lost 5 bases, the J end lost 4 bases, and 9 bases lay between the germline ends. The CDR3 DNA sequence: TGTGCCAGCAGTCCCCCACAGGGAAACACCATATATTTT. Translation: CASSPPQGNTIYF.

V is TRBV2 and J is TRBJ2-5, with 7 bases fitting TRBD1. The trim removed 3 bases at V and 4 bases at J, leaving 8 bases unmatched. In germline, CDR1 is SNHLY, CDR2 FYNNEI. This CDR3 comprises 15 residues. Written as DNA, the CDR3 is TGTGCCAGCAGTGACCCACAGGGGTTTTCAGAGACCCAGTACTTC. It is translated as CASSDPQGFSETQYF.

J is TRBJ1-2 and V is TRBV15, with TRBD1 identical over 11 bases. The V gene's germline CDR1 is LNHNV and CDR2 YYDKDF (reference sequence). V shed 1 base, J shed 3 bases, and the junction held 7 bases outside the gene matches. CDR3 size: 17 residues. Here the CDR3 DNA reads TGTGCCACCAGCAGAGCGGACAGGGGGCGGGATGACTATGGCTACACCTTC. Translated: CATSRADRGRDDYGYTF.

This clone was counted many times. This chain uses TRBV5-4 with TRBJ1-4, with D hard to call. Germline V gene data show CDR1 as SGHNT and CDR2 as YYREEE (reference sequence). This CDR3 comprises 15 residues. V lost 2 bases and J lost 4, with 12 bases in between. CDR3 sequence reads: CASSLNRAVNEKLFF. CDR3 in DNA: TGTGCCAGCAGCTTAAACCGGGCGGTTAATGAAAAACTGTTTTTT.

The V gene is TRBV9, the J gene TRBJ1-2; 9 bases match TRBD1. Germline V gene lookup returns CDR1 SGDLS and CDR2 YYNGEE. The J segment lost 7 bases and the V segment lost 0 bases, leaving 7 bases of the junction unmatched. This CDR3 region has 15 residues. The CDR3 sequence: CASSVDRGQGSGYTF. The DNA of the CDR3 is TGTGCCAGCAGCGTAGATCGGGGACAGGGCTCTGGCTACACCTTC.

The rearrangement joins TRBV7-3 to TRBJ1-6, with D unclear. The V gene's germline CDR1 is SGHTA and CDR2 FQGTGA. V lost 5 bases, J lost 3 bases, and 11 bases lay in between. This CDR3 comprises 15 residues. The CDR3 DNA is TGTGCCAGCAGCACTGACGGATTCTATAATTCACCCCTCCACTTT. Translating gives CASSTDGFYNSPLHF.

V is TRBV9 and J is TRBJ1-2; D might be TRBD1 (5 bases). Germline V gene sequence: CDR1 SGDLS, CDR2 YYNGEE. V dropped 6 bases and J dropped 0 bases, with 15 bases sitting between them. The CDR3 is 15 residues long. Here the CDR3 reads CASTTGGSPNYGYTF. CDR3 sequence (DNA): TGTGCCAGCACCACCGGGGGGAGCCCTAACTATGGCTACACCTTC.

This clone appeared a single time. V is TRBV12-3 or TRBV12-4 and J is TRBJ1-5; D unresolved. The CDR3 contains 13 residues. Trimming cost V 2 bases and J 3 bases, with 5 bases left between them. CDR3 in amino acids: CASSLQVNQPQHF. The CDR3 DNA is TGTGCCAGCAGTTTACAGGTCAATCAGCCCCAGCATTTT.

The J gene is TRBJ1-5, the V gene TRBV7-8; the D is unclear. The germline gives CDR1 SGHVS, CDR2 FQNEAQ. CDR3 size: 15 residues. V lost 4 bases, J lost 7 bases, and 17 bases lay in between. This CDR3 reads CASSWQRGLEQPQHF. In DNA, the CDR3 is TGTGCCAGCAGCTGGCAGCGAGGGCTAGAACAGCCCCAGCATTTT.

The rearrangement joins TRBV5-1 to TRBJ1-2, with unresolved D. The ends were cut back, 0 bases at V and 4 bases at J, with 10 bases in the middle. Germline loops: CDR1 SGHRS, CDR2 YFSETQ. This CDR3 has 14 residues. The chain's CDR3 is CASSLDTGIYGYTF. The DNA for the CDR3 is TGCGCCAGCAGCTTGGATACGGGGATCTATGGCTACACCTTC.

This clone was picked up a small number of times. V usage is TRBV27 and J usage is TRBJ1-4; D call uncertain. This CDR3 has 15 residues. V was trimmed by 2 bases and J by 6 bases, leaving 13 bases between them. The germline V gene has CDR1 MNHEY and CDR2 SMNVEV (reference sequence). The CDR3 loop reads CASSLVGLRDEKLFF. For the CDR3, the DNA is TGTGCCAGCAGTTTAGTGGGGTTGAGGGATGAAAAACTGTTTTTT.

V and J are TRBV4-3 and TRBJ2-5; D is ambiguous. The germline V and J ends were trimmed by 0 bases and 5 bases, with 13 bases remaining between them. Germline assignment: CDR1 LGHNA and CDR2 YSLEER. This CDR3 region has 15 residues. CDR3 bases: TGCGCCAGCAGCCAAGATTTGTTGGTTGGGGAGACCCAGTACTTC. This sequence encodes CASSQDLLVGETQYF.

The chain carries TRBV28 and TRBJ2-4; D not resolved. The V gene's germline CDR1 is MDHEN and CDR2 SYDVKM. Trimming left V 5 bases short and J 0 bases short, with 11 bases between. The CDR3 length is 15 residues. The CDR3 reads CASSPGWVAKNIQYF. CDR3 coding DNA: TGTGCCAGCAGTCCTGGGTGGGTAGCCAAAAACATTCAGTACTTC.